The clone carrying this T cell receptor beta chain has a handful of counts. Its cognate antigen is unknown. Distinct nucleotide sequences in the sample also encode this CDR3. TCRB transcripts that were expressed got sequenced, as all of the isolated RNA had been reverse transcribed. TCRdb's copy holds only in-frame clones and misses some; the assay was immunoSEQ multiplex PCR. This sample has approximately 470,000 clones; 30% occur once, and the top ten carry 0.05% to 0.065%. These data are taken from a study of beta chain features in type 1 diabetes. Findings and caveats of the study: Whether HLA type affects TCRB rearrangement stayed undetermined in the present work.

Sort purity for all populations was recorded as exceeding 98%. The CDR3 extends over 14 amino acids. V lost 0 bases and J 3 bases, leaving 7 bases between the germline ends. Germline CDR1 LNHNV, CDR2 YYDKDF (reference sequence). Specimen: naive CD4+ T cells from blood. The TCR originated in a man in his late teens or twenties in good health. This chain connects TRBV15 to TRBJ2-3; D perhaps matches TRBD1 (5 bases). The CDR3 DNA reads TGTGCCACCAGCAGAGACAGGGCGACAGATACGCAGTATTTT. Protein sequence: CATSRDRATDTQYF.